This entry lists 20 T cell receptor beta chains sequenced from one sample in a study of blood T cell repertoires in COVID-19. Profiled with immunoSEQ multiplex PCR; TCRdb holds only in-frame clones, not every one. The sample comprises a few hundred thousand clones, 87% of which are singletons, and about 2.2% rests with the top ten. The sequenced material came from peripheral blood. The receptor set was obtained from a woman in her fifties or sixties who had recovered from COVID-19.

The rearrangement uses TRBV4-1 and TRBJ1-5; 7 positions match TRBD1. The germline V gene encodes CDR1 MGHRA and CDR2 YSYEKL. Trimming at V came to 0 bases and at J to 0 bases, leaving 2 bases not matched to a gene. The CDR3 has 16 residues. The CDR3 here is CASSQDQGGSNQPQHF. Here the CDR3 DNA reads TGCGCCAGCAGCCAAGATCAGGGGGGTAGCAATCAGCCCCAGCATTTT.

This clone showed up just a few times. The chain carries TRBV7-9 and TRBJ1-2; 7 bases are a match to TRBD1. The germline V gene encodes CDR1 SEHNR and CDR2 FQNEAQ (reference sequence). V lost 6 bases and J lost 8; bases outside the gene matches: 6. The CDR3 runs 12 residues. This CDR3 reads CASSRDRDGYTF. As DNA, the CDR3 is TGTGCCAGCAGTCGCGACAGGGACGGCTACACCTTC.

The chain uses TRBV27 and TRBJ1-2; 8 nucleotides align to TRBD1. This CDR3 region has 15 residues. V shed 6 bases and J 7 bases; nucleotides not matched to a gene: 13. CDR1 and CDR2 (germline): MNHEY, SMNVEV (reference sequence). The DNA of the CDR3 is TGTGCCAGCAGACCTACAGGGGGAGTCGTGAGTGGCTACACCTTC. Translated, it gives CASRPTGGVVSGYTF.

Only a few counts were recorded for this clone. The chain couples TRBV5-1 to TRBJ1-2; D not resolved. The V end lost 4 bases, the J end lost 1 base, and 8 bases lay between the germline ends. The germline gives CDR1 SGHRS, CDR2 YFSETQ. The CDR3 has 13 residues. CDR3 coding DNA: TGCGCCAGCAGCCTCATCTATAACTATGGCTACACCTTC. It encodes CASSLIYNYGYTF.

The CDR3 DNA reads TGTGCCAGCAGCCACGTTCCGGGACAGAGCTACGAGCAGTACTTC. This gives the protein CASSHVPGQSYEQYF. The chain uses TRBV7-2 and TRBJ2-7; TRBD1 matches at 7 bases. From germline, CDR1 is SGHTA and CDR2 FQGNSA. The CDR3 extends over 15 amino acids. J was trimmed by 3 bases and V by 5 bases; bases with no gene match: 10.

This clone was seen repeatedly, ten times or more. The genes are TRBV4-3 and TRBJ1-1; weak D call: TRBD1 (5 bases). Germline CDR1 is LGHNA and CDR2 is YSLEER. This CDR3 has 14 amino acids. Trimming pared 3 bases from V and 7 bases from J, leaving 15 bases between. For the CDR3, the DNA is TGCGCCAGCAGCCACGTGGGGCCCCAGCATGAAGCTTTCTTT. This translates into CASSHVGPQHEAFF.

This sequence joins TRBV12-5 and TRBJ1-5; the D gene is possibly TRBD1 (6 bases). The CDR3 loop spans 14 amino acids. The V end lost 7 bases, the J end lost 3 bases, and 13 bases lay between the germline ends. CDR1 and CDR2 (germline): LGHNT, FRNRAP. The CDR3 region is CASAMTGDNQPQHF. CDR3 coding DNA: TGTGCTAGTGCCATGACAGGCGACAATCAGCCCCAGCATTTT.

The chain uses TRBV11-2 and TRBJ1-1; 7 bases are shared with TRBD1. CDR3 length: 14 amino acids. The germline V gene encodes CDR1 SGHAT and CDR2 FQNNGV. Germline trimming cut 3 bases from V and 6 bases from J; bases unmatched to any gene: 7. The CDR3 spells CASSFEGAGSEAFF. Here the CDR3 DNA reads TGTGCCAGCAGCTTCGAGGGGGCCGGCTCTGAAGCTTTCTTT.

The rearrangement links TRBV4-2 to TRBJ2-7, with 12 bases matching TRBD2. This CDR3 is 19 amino acids long. Germline CDR1 LGHNA, CDR2 YNFKEQ. J lost 7 bases, V lost 0 bases, and 16 bases had no gene match. The DNA of the CDR3 is TGTGCCAGCAGCCAAGAACCGATTCTAGCGGGAGGGTTGCGGGGTGAGCAGTACTTC. Residues: CASSQEPILAGGLRGEQYF.

The chain joins TRBV6-5 to TRBJ1-1; D is uncertain. Trimming removed 5 bases from V and 6 bases from J, with 7 bases in between. The germline CDR1 and CDR2 sequences are MNHEY and SVGAGI. The CDR3 loop spans 11 amino acids. Written as DNA, the CDR3 is TGTGCCAGCAGTAGAGGGTCTGAAGCTTTCTTT. It specifies CASSRGSEAFF.

The chain joins TRBV5-4 to TRBJ2-7; a weak D match, TRBD2 (5 bases). Germline loops: CDR1 SGHNT, CDR2 YYREEE (reference sequence). This CDR3 spans 16 amino acids. The V end lost 0 bases, the J end lost 2 bases, and 15 bases lay between the germline ends. For the CDR3, the DNA is TGTGCCAGCAGCTTGGCCGGAGGACGGGTGGCCTACGAGCAGTACTTC. Translation gives CASSLAGGRVAYEQYF.

This chain joins TRBV7-9 and TRBJ1-4, with TRBD1 matching over 9 bases. Germline V lookup: CDR1 SEHNR, CDR2 FQNEAQ (reference sequence). This CDR3 has 14 amino acids. V dropped 4 bases and J dropped 5; count of bases not matched to a gene: 2. The CDR3 loop is CASSSDRGNEKLFF. Written as DNA, the CDR3 is TGTGCCAGCAGCTCCGACAGGGGGAATGAAAAACTGTTTTTT.

The rearrangement links TRBV12-3 or TRBV12-4 to TRBJ1-2; the match to TRBD1 covers 8 bases. CDR3 size: 13 residues. J gave up 7 bases and V 1 base, and 2 bases lay outside the gene matches. CDR3 bases: TGTGCCAGCAGTTTAGTACAGGGGGGTGGCTACACCTTC. Translated, it gives CASSLVQGGGYTF.

The genes are TRBV29-1 and TRBJ1-2; unclear D gene. The CDR3 extends over 13 amino acids. Germline lookup yields CDR1 SQVTM and CDR2 ANQGSEA. The ends were cut back, 7 bases at V and 3 bases at J, with 15 bases in the middle. The CDR3 DNA sequence: TGCAGCGGTTGGGAGAGCGAGGACTATGGCTACACCTTC. Protein: CSGWESEDYGYTF.

The chain links TRBV20-1 to TRBJ1-2; TRBD1 matches at 7 bases. Germline V lookup: CDR1 DFQATT, CDR2 SNEGSKA (reference sequence). V shed 6 bases and J 5 bases; nucleotides not matched to a gene: 9. The CDR3 totals 13 residues. DNA of the CDR3: TGCAGTGCGAGTGACAGGGTCGGTTATGGCTACACCTTC. It translates to CSASDRVGYGYTF.

The chain employs TRBV6-5 and TRBJ2-1, with 7 bases that match TRBD2. Germline-derived CDR1 and CDR2 are MNHEY and SVGAGI. The CDR3 is made up of 14 amino acids. V lost 8 bases to trimming and J lost 2 bases; unmatched junction nucleotides: 6. The CDR3 sequence is CASDRSGPYNEQFF. The CDR3 region has the DNA TGTGCCAGCGACCGTAGCGGGCCCTACAATGAGCAGTTCTTC.

This clone was seen more than once but under ten times. V usage is TRBV6-5 and J usage is TRBJ2-1; D perhaps matches TRBD2 (6 bases). The V gene's germline CDR1 is MNHEY and CDR2 SVGAGI. CDR3 length: 14 residues. Trimming removed 7 bases at V and 4 bases at J, with 14 bases between. DNA for the CDR3: TGTGCCAGCAAAACGGGACTCGTTTACAATGAGCAGTTCTTC. It translates to CASKTGLVYNEQFF.

The CDR3 loop is CASSIGLRTEQETQYF. The DNA of the CDR3 is TGTGCCAGTAGTATAGGCCTCAGGACAGAACAAGAGACCCAGTACTTC. V usage is TRBV19 and J usage is TRBJ2-5; TRBD1 might be the D (6 bases). The CDR3 is made up of 16 amino acids. V lost 1 base, J lost 2 bases, and 14 bases lay in between. CDR1 and CDR2 (germline): LNHDA, SQIVND (reference sequence).

The chain couples TRBV19 to TRBJ1-5; D not certain. V lost 6 bases, J lost 0 bases, and 15 bases lay in between. The CDR3 consists of 16 residues. The germline V gene encodes CDR1 LNHDA and CDR2 SQIVND (reference sequence). CDR3 sequence (DNA): TGTGCCAGTAGCGAACTCACCGGGTTTAGCAATCAGCCCCAGCATTTT. It is translated as CASSELTGFSNQPQHF.

The chain recombines TRBV7-3 with TRBJ1-4; the D is unclear. The germline CDR1 and CDR2 sequences are SGHTA and FQGTGA. V lost 2 bases and J 5 bases, leaving 12 bases between the germline ends. CDR3 length equals 15 residues. CDR3 coding DNA: TGTGCCAGCAGCTTACGAGCAGGCAGCAATGAAAAACTGTTTTTT. It translates to CASSLRAGSNEKLFF.